A single sample gave rise to the 11 T cell receptor beta chains below, sequenced in a study of CD4 T cells in relation to SARS-CoV-2 and coronaviruses. Unexposed donor CD4+ T cells date from about 2010-2019, before the COVID-19 pandemic. CD4+ T cells were isolated from the cells after about 11 days of culture. Their recognized antigens are unknown. TCRdb keeps only in-frame clones here, not all; method: immunoSEQ multiplex PCR. The data hold about 29,000 clones, with about three quarters observed a single time. The source material was CD4+ T cells from PBMCs, cultured in vitro. The origin of the receptors is a human donor in good health.

In its sample, this clone was seen a few times. The J gene is TRBJ2-2, the V gene TRBV29-1; the D is unclear. V lost 4 bases to trimming and J lost 5 bases, with 5 bases between them. Germline CDR1 SQVTM, CDR2 ANQGSEA. The CDR3 consists of 11 residues. This chain's CDR3 is CSVAGTGELFF. In DNA, the CDR3 is TGCAGCGTTGCCGGGACCGGGGAGCTGTTTTTT.

The rearrangement joins TRBV19 to TRBJ2-1; D may be TRBD1 (6 bases). The CDR3 extends over 14 amino acids. V was trimmed by 2 bases and J by 7 bases, leaving 12 bases between them. Germline V gives CDR1 LNHDA, CDR2 SQIVND (reference sequence). CDR3 sequence (DNA): TGTGCCAGTAGTATAAACAGGGAGTTAAATGAGCAGTTCTTC. Residues: CASSINRELNEQFF.

The chain recombines TRBV6-6 with TRBJ1-4; the D is unclear. The length of the CDR3 is 13 residues. CDR1 and CDR2 (germline): MNHNY, SVGAGI (reference sequence). V was cut by 2 bases and J by 8 bases, with 9 bases left in between. CDR3 sequence (DNA): TGTGCCAGCAGTTACCCCACGGGGGAAAAACTGTTTTTT. Protein: CASSYPTGEKLFF.

This clone was seen a single time. The chain combines TRBV6-1 with TRBJ2-5; 16 bases are shared with TRBD2. This CDR3 has 20 amino acids. Germline CDR1 is MNHNS and CDR2 is SASEGT. With V trimmed by 0 bases and J by 5 bases, 12 bases remained unmatched. The CDR3 DNA follows: TGTGCCAGCAGTGAAGCGGCTCCGGGACTAGCGGGGGGGCCGGGGGAGACCCAGTACTTC. This encodes CASSEAAPGLAGGPGETQYF.

The chain is built from TRBV3-1 (or the pseudogene TRBV3-2) and TRBJ2-7; either TRBD1 or TRBD2 may fit D (5 bases each). V was cut by 4 bases and J by 0 bases, with 13 bases left in between. CDR1 and CDR2 (germline): LGHDT, YNNKEL (reference sequence). The CDR3 extends over 15 amino acids. CDR3 sequence: CASSPGQRSSYEQYF. CDR3 nucleotide sequence: TGTGCCAGCAGCCCGGGGCAGCGTAGCTCCTACGAGCAGTACTTC.

The chain is built from TRBV6-2 or TRBV6-3 and TRBJ2-2; D gene ambiguous. The germline V gene encodes CDR1 MNHEY and CDR2 SVGEGT. Between the trimmed V and J ends, which lost 2 bases and 6 bases, there was a span of 7 bases. The CDR3 consists of 13 residues. The CDR3, as DNA: TGTGCCAGCAGTTACCCCCAGCCCGGGGAGCTGTTTTTT. Translation gives CASSYPQPGELFF.

This sequence joins TRBV2 and TRBJ2-1; 9 nucleotides align to TRBD2. This CDR3 is built from 12 residues. Looked up from germline, CDR1 is SNHLY and CDR2 is FYNNEI. The V and J ends lost 4 bases and 15 bases, in that order; junction bases with no gene match: 7. This chain's CDR3 is CASSGRREGRFF. In DNA, the CDR3 is TGTGCCAGCAGTGGGCGGCGGGAGGGCCGGTTCTTC.

The rearrangement links TRBV29-1 to TRBJ1-3; D is unclear. The CDR3 sequence is 14 residues long. Germline CDR1 is SQVTM and CDR2 is ANQGSEA. The ends were cut back, 6 bases at V and 0 bases at J, with 12 bases in the middle. The CDR3 DNA reads TGCAGCGTCCATGAAAATGGCTCTGGAAACACCATATATTTT. It encodes CSVHENGSGNTIYF.

The DNA of the CDR3 is TGTGCCAGCGTCCCAGCGGGAGGGCCTTTTGGCTACGAGCAGTACTTC. It codes for CASVPAGGPFGYEQYF. This chain uses TRBV28 with TRBJ2-7, with TRBD2 identical over 10 bases. The trim removed 8 bases at V and 3 bases at J, leaving 13 bases unmatched. Germline CDR1 MDHEN, CDR2 SYDVKM. This CDR3 has 16 residues.

The rearrangement joins TRBV14 to TRBJ1-2; 10 bases line up with TRBD1. The V gene's germline CDR1 is SGHDN and CDR2 FVKESK. V lost 8 bases and J lost 8; bases outside the gene matches: 5. This CDR3 region has 12 residues. The CDR3 nucleotides read TGTGCCAGCCCGGGACAGGGGTTAGGCTACACCTTC. Protein sequence: CASPGQGLGYTF.

The genes are TRBV5-6 and TRBJ2-3; D uncertain. Trimming shortened V by 6 bases and J by 4 bases, and 18 bases separated the two germline ends. Germline values: CDR1 SGHDT, CDR2 YYEEEE. CDR3 length: 15 residues. CDR3 DNA: TGTGCCAGCACCCCTGGGATCTTGATCTCAGATACGCAGTATTTT. Residues: CASTPGILISDTQYF.